This TCR beta chain was captured by sequencing in a study of blood T cell repertoires in COVID-19. The CDR3 extends over 15 amino acids. V gave up 8 bases and J gave up 2 bases, with 16 bases separating them. From germline, CDR1 is PRHDT and CDR2 FYEKMQ (reference sequence). Produced via immunoSEQ multiplex PCR; TCRdb's table is partial and in-frame only. The sample carries hundreds of thousands of clones, about 89% recorded once. In this sample, this clone turned up once. Sequences were obtained from peripheral blood. The chain uses TRBV13 and TRBJ2-1; tentative D call: TRBD2 (6 bases). The source is a woman aged 45 to 65 with COVID-19, enrolled during active disease. The CDR3 nucleotides are TGTGCCAGCCTAACGGGGAGGTTACCCTACAATGAGCAGTTCTTC. This codes for CASLTGRLPYNEQFF.